The rows below give T cell receptor beta chains drawn from one sample of a study of T cell responses to AZD1222 COVID-19 vaccine. TCRdb's table, derived via immunoSEQ multiplex PCR, lists solely in-frame clones and lacks some. The sample yields some 110,000 clones, about 90% seen once. The source material was peripheral blood, sampled on day 0 of AZD1222 vaccination. The source is an adult in good health. CDR3s leave out the opening cysteine and the closing phenylalanine or tryptophan. D genes are given only for firm matches. Some rows have no size entry. The others give once, few or many, or a class for an expanded clone.

-,TRBD1,TRBV5-6,TRBJ2-7,ASSWEQGAYEQY
-,-,TRBV7-6,TRBJ1-2,ASSLDPTTPSNYGYT
-,TRBD1,TRBV11-2,TRBJ1-4,ASSLGSGGDEKLF
-,TRBD1,TRBV5-1,TRBJ1-2,ASSLEGQDGGGYT
-,TRBD1,TRBV23-1,TRBJ1-2,ASRLPWTPGQRYGYT
-,TRBD1,TRBV15,TRBJ1-4,ATSPRQGTNEKLF
-,-,TRBV11-2,TRBJ2-7,ASSSQPGNEQY
-,-,TRBV6-5,TRBJ1-1,ATGQRGATEAF
-,-,TRBV28,TRBJ2-2,ASRGPYTGELF
-,TRBD1,TRBV28,TRBJ1-2,ASSSRQGVKGYT
-,-,TRBV7-2,TRBJ2-5,ASNTGTLQETQY
-,TRBD2,TRBV28,TRBJ2-1,ASRPAGPPTNEQF
-,-,TRBV18,TRBJ2-7,ASSPQNRGRESEQY
-,TRBD1,TRBV19,TRBJ1-2,ASSADRGLFGYT
few,TRBD1,TRBV28,TRBJ1-4,ASSSSGTGVEKLF
-,-,TRBV30,TRBJ1-2,AWSVRGYGYT
-,-,TRBV30,TRBJ1-6,AWNRADSPLH
-,TRBD1,TRBV5-4,TRBJ2-3,ASSTDRDHTDTQY
few,-,TRBV6-2/TRBV6-3,TRBJ1-5,ASSLGTPENQPQH
-,-,TRBV7-3,TRBJ1-1,ASSSGLETEAF
-,TRBD1,TRBV6-5,TRBJ1-5,ASGKQGNQPQH
-,-,TRBV19,TRBJ2-7,ATTSGRGNYEQY
-,-,TRBV4-1,TRBJ1-5,ASSPGRGGDQPQH
-,TRBD1,TRBV11-2,TRBJ2-6,ASSFPRQGVTNVLT
-,-,TRBV18,TRBJ2-3,ASSPNEGTTDTQY
-,-,TRBV30,TRBJ1-3,AWSVVNTIY
-,-,TRBV21-1,TRBJ1-3,ASSGTETHSGNTIY
-,-,TRBV24-1,TRBJ2-1,ATSDLGGVGSPNEQF
once,-,TRBV20-1,TRBJ1-2,SASETVSYGYT
few,-,TRBV28,TRBJ1-5,ASSSYRVSNQPQH
-,-,TRBV25-1,TRBJ1-2,ASSEWDLNYYGYT
-,-,TRBV12-3/TRBV12-4,TRBJ2-5,ASSSAGFAQY
-,-,TRBV7-9,TRBJ2-7,ASSPRTESYEQY
once,-,TRBV5-1,TRBJ1-1,ASSFYTNTEAF
few,-,TRBV19,TRBJ2-1,ASSVDDWSSYNEQF
few,-,TRBV5-4,TRBJ2-1,ASSRRDSIHNEQF
-,TRBD2,TRBV29-1,TRBJ2-2,SVGGGFPGPGELF
-,-,TRBV21-1,TRBJ1-6,ASTPPGTGPNSPLH
once,-,TRBV2,TRBJ1-2,ASMAQGGSGYT
-,-,TRBV28,TRBJ2-5,ASSSQETQY
-,-,TRBV6-6,TRBJ2-6,ASSLALRANVLT
-,-,TRBV3-1/TRBV3-2,TRBJ1-2,ASSQLVKGSYGYT
-,-,TRBV5-1,TRBJ1-1,ASSLGAGTEAF
-,-,TRBV28,TRBJ1-4,ASSFMSGAAFWEKLF
-,-,TRBV12-3/TRBV12-4,TRBJ2-7,ASSSGYEQY
-,-,TRBV5-1,TRBJ2-1,ASSLTSYNEQF
-,-,TRBV7-9,TRBJ1-1,ASSLGSGRQTEAF
-,-,TRBV28,TRBJ1-3,ASSLRQLFSGNTIY
-,-,TRBV28,TRBJ2-2,ASSFGVTPRHGELF
-,-,TRBV18,TRBJ2-1,ASSKRDTAYNEQF
-,-,TRBV7-8,TRBJ1-5,ASSRTRSTQPQH
-,-,TRBV19,TRBJ1-5,ASRIPGLSNQPQH
-,TRBD1,TRBV7-6,TRBJ2-7,ASSLASGQSYEQY